The clone carrying this TCR beta chain was counted once. Other DNA sequences in the sample encode the same CDR3. This specimen comes from a study of radiation and T cells in renal cell carcinoma. The table came from immunoSEQ multiplex PCR; TCRdb's copy has only in-frame clones and leaves some out. This table has around 130,000 clones, around 89% appearing once. Stated time point: blood 2 weeks post-SBRT. As to treatment: 15 Gy SBRT to primary tumor, nephrectomy 4 weeks later. Germline CDR1 MNHNY, CDR2 SVGAGI (reference sequence). J was trimmed by 8 bases and V by 9 bases; bases with no gene match: 5. The CDR3 sequence is 12 residues long.

The sequences come from blood, collected from a patient whose treatment included radiotherapy and nephrectomy. This receptor was identified in a woman in her sixties or seventies with renal cell carcinoma. This chain uses TRBV6-6 with TRBJ1-1, with 11 bases matching TRBD1. The chain's CDR3 is CASRTGGTEAFF. Written as DNA, the CDR3 is TGTGCCAGTAGGACAGGGGGCACCGAAGCTTTCTTT.